Described below is a single T cell receptor beta chain sequence and its context. The CDR3 has 13 residues. Germline V CDR1 and CDR2: GTSNPN, SVGIG (reference sequence). V gave up 0 bases and J gave up 0 bases, with 4 bases separating them. Expressed TCRB transcripts were sequenced because the entire RNA isolate underwent reverse transcription. Approximately 3.6 million reads, on average, came from each naive, central memory and regulatory T cell sample. Assay: immunoSEQ multiplex PCR; the TCRdb copy retains only in-frame clones and omits some. The top ten hold over 2% of the sample, which has about 150,000 clones, around 10% seen once. Blood was drawn once from each donor into heparinised tubes. The draws averaged about 110 mL. This specimen comes from a study of beta chain features in type 1 diabetes.

This chain uses TRBV30 with TRBJ2-3; D unresolved. This TCR was sampled from a man between 18 and 29 years old in good health. Sequenced sample: central memory CD4+ T cells from blood. CDR3 residues: CAWSVRSTDTQYF. CDR3 sequence (DNA): TGTGCCTGGAGTGTACGTAGCACAGATACGCAGTATTTT.